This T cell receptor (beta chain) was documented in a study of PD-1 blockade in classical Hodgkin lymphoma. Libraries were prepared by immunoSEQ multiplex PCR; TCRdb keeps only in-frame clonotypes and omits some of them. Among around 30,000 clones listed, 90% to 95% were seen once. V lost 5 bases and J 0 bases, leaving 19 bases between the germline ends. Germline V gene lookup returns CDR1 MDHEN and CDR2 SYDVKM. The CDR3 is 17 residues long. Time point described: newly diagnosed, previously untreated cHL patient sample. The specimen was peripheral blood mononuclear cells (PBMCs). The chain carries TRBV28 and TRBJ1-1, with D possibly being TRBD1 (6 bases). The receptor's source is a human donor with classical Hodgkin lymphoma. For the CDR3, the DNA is TGTGCCAGCAGTGGACAGTTCGTGGGATCCCTGAACACTGAAGCTTTCTTT. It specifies CASSGQFVGSLNTEAFF.